This T cell receptor beta chain was retrieved from a study of Ad26.COV2.S vaccination and SARS-CoV-2 variants. Germline V gene sequence: CDR1 LGHDT, CDR2 YNNKEL (reference sequence). V gave up 2 bases and J gave up 4 bases, with 15 bases separating them. CDR3 length equals 16 residues. About this clone: Its antigen is not known.

The protocol was immunoSEQ multiplex PCR, while the TCRdb copy is restricted to in-frame clones and leaves out a portion. The table records around 320,000 clones, about 86% of them present only once. Study conclusions and caveats: While placebo recipients had lower spike-specific TCR breadth, vaccine recipients had more.

Treatment here: around 19 received Ad26.COV2.S at low or high dose, single or two shots; several received placebo; per-sample allocation not given. On day 63 after the first injection, vaccine and placebo recipients gave samples. An Ad26 vector expressing Wuhan-strain SARS-CoV-2 spike served as the vaccine. The chain links TRBV3-1 (or the pseudogene TRBV3-2) to TRBJ1-3; D remains ambiguous. The sequence was obtained from a person between 18 and 65 years old who received the Ad26.COV2.S COVID-19 vaccine or a placebo. This material consisted of peripheral blood, taken in a trial of Ad26.COV2.S vaccine versus placebo. The CDR3 nucleotides read TGTGCCAGCAGCCAACTTGGGCAACTGTGGGGAAACACCATATATTTT. This codes for CASSQLGQLWGNTIYF.